These T cell receptor beta chains were read from a single sample in a study of T-cell memory formation after mild COVID-19. MiXCR was run by TCRdb on the 5' RACE reads, yielding one entry per CDR3 protein. The table shows under 200,000 distinct CDR3 sequences, with about a third occurring only once. The sequenced material came from PBMCs or a T cell subset sorted from them (not recorded which). These receptors were obtained from an adult woman who had mild COVID-19 (a few samples of this study predate the infection). Cell type and time point are not known. The conserved cysteine and the conserved F or W are not part of the CDR3 here.

j_call	v_call	cdr3_aa
TRBJ1-1	TRBV29-1	SVESYLGLTTEAF
TRBJ2-7	TRBV5-1	ASSLATVSEQY
TRBJ2-7	TRBV24-1	ATSDPRHSSYEQY
TRBJ2-1	TRBV7-9	ASSSLPGASYNEQF
TRBJ1-4	TRBV7-9	ASSSENVALGEKLF
TRBJ1-5	TRBV19	ASSTDRGSTQPQH
TRBJ2-5	TRBV7-9	ASSLRGVEETQY
TRBJ2-5	TRBV7-9	ASSPPPGDTQY
TRBJ1-1	TRBV24-1	ATSGPARADGNTEAF
TRBJ2-2	TRBV9	ASSPKTSPGELF
TRBJ2-7	TRBV4-3	ASSQDHDRWGYEQY
TRBJ2-7	TRBV7-8	ASSSDYEQY
TRBJ2-7	TRBV4-1	ASSQDSDGYYEQY
TRBJ2-3	TRBV5-5	ASSLDAGGTDTQY
TRBJ2-1	TRBV14	ASTRAPQSNEQF
TRBJ2-5	TRBV18	ASSGQGETQY
TRBJ2-1	TRBV2	ASGGPDNEQF
TRBJ2-1	TRBV24-1	ATSDPGGRGLSVNEQF
TRBJ2-7	TRBV5-1	ASSLAAQGTYEQY
TRBJ1-2	TRBV20-1	SAREVRGGYGYT
TRBJ1-2	TRBV7-3	ASSLDPGYGYT
TRBJ2-5	TRBV12-3/TRBV12-4	ASSLYLTETQY
TRBJ1-2	TRBV30	AWTRGQGNYGYT
TRBJ1-2	TRBV14	ASSQSLDNYGYT
TRBJ2-3	TRBV11-2	ASSRRRSGVRTDTQY
TRBJ2-5	TRBV5-1	ASRVGGGRETQY
TRBJ2-7	TRBV9	ASSNDGPYEQY
TRBJ1-2	TRBV4-1	ASSQNPGRAYGYT
TRBJ2-2	TRBV24-1	ATSEGPSPTGELF
TRBJ1-3	TRBV9	ASSGPGGNTIY
TRBJ1-6	TRBV4-1	ASSQVRDSHSPLH
TRBJ1-1	TRBV29-1	SVEGEGSGAF
TRBJ2-2	TRBV12-3/TRBV12-4	ASSRPNTGELF
TRBJ1-1	TRBV29-1	SVLGNTEAF
TRBJ1-1	TRBV6-6	ASLMRGANTEAF
TRBJ1-1	TRBV29-1	SVTTGYGTEAF
TRBJ2-1	TRBV24-1	ATSDRVAGGEQF
TRBJ1-4	TRBV3-1	ASSPGTNEKLF
TRBJ1-6	TRBV11-2	ASSLSQANSPLH
TRBJ2-3	TRBV4-1	ASSQGGLAARGTDTQY
TRBJ2-1	TRBV7-3	ASSSPAGNNEQF
TRBJ1-1	TRBV5-1	ASSPRQAAGTEAF
TRBJ2-2	TRBV7-7	ASSTGQGAGTGELF
TRBJ2-3	TRBV7-6	ASSPGLAGGTDTQY
TRBJ2-5	TRBV24-1	ATSDPGTQETQY
TRBJ1-1	TRBV25-1	ASFMNTEAF
TRBJ2-5	TRBV7-2	ASSTGQGARETQY
TRBJ2-2	TRBV7-3	VSGQHTGELF
TRBJ2-7	TRBV19	ASRTSGSSYEQY
TRBJ2-5	TRBV5-4	ASSSGAERGGRETQY
TRBJ2-3	TRBV9	ASSVRGLTDTQY
TRBJ2-1	TRBV2	ASSRESSYNEQF
TRBJ2-2	TRBV19	ASFSTGGTGELF
TRBJ2-3	TRBV20-1	SARLPGGRTDTQY
TRBJ1-5	TRBV9	ASSVAGDQPQH
TRBJ2-3	TRBV5-1	ASTIGWSTDTQY
TRBJ2-2	TRBV5-1	ASSLDRGDTGELF
TRBJ2-1	TRBV5-5	ASSFILAGEGEQF
TRBJ2-1	TRBV18	ASSTPGTAYNEQF
TRBJ1-2	TRBV3-1	ASAVGHYGYT